This entry lists 20 T cell receptor beta chains sequenced from one sample in a study of blood T cell repertoires in COVID-19 (dated by TCRdb to about 2020). Libraries came from the immunoSEQ multiplex PCR assay. Held by TCRdb, this immuneACCESS table contains in-frame sequences only and omits some clones. Under half of the omission traces to an unresolved V gene where checked; the cause of the rest is unknown. The sample table holds about 190,000 clones, of which about nine tenths were seen once. Of the sample, 2% to 2.5% falls within the top ten clones. Sample: peripheral blood. The receptors derive from a man between 65 and 85 years old with active or convalescent COVID-19.

This chain joins TRBV7-9 and TRBJ2-1, with 7 bases lining up with TRBD2. Germline CDR1 is SEHNR and CDR2 is FQNEAQ (reference sequence). Unmatched junction bases numbered 2, after V lost 1 base and J lost 2 bases. The CDR3 sequence is 15 residues long. The CDR3 loop reads CASSLGEGPYNEQFF. The CDR3 bases are TGTGCCAGCAGCTTAGGGGAGGGCCCCTACAATGAGCAGTTCTTC.

This chain links TRBV28 with TRBJ1-3, with 8 bases lining up with TRBD1. Germline V gives CDR1 MDHEN, CDR2 SYDVKM. This CDR3 region has 16 residues. V was pared by 4 bases and J by 4 bases, with 9 bases of the junction left unmatched. This CDR3 reads CASSSNRGTLGNTIYF. DNA for the CDR3: TGTGCCAGCAGTTCTAACAGGGGGACTTTGGGAAACACCATATATTTT.

This clone was found once. The chain joins TRBV28 to TRBJ1-2; 7 bases are shared with TRBD1. V lost 7 bases to trimming and J lost 7 bases; unmatched junction nucleotides: 9. This CDR3 spans 13 amino acids. Germline values: CDR1 MDHEN, CDR2 SYDVKM. The CDR3 coding sequence is TGTGCCAGCAAGGTCCCACAGGGGCTTGGCTACACCTTC. Translating gives CASKVPQGLGYTF.

The rearrangement uses TRBV11-3 and TRBJ2-1; possible D gene TRBD2, 6 bases. CDR3 length equals 16 residues. V lost 5 bases and J lost 0, with 14 bases in between. Germline CDR1 SGHNT, CDR2 YENEEA. The CDR3 loop is CASSTGGASSYNEQFF. The CDR3 DNA reads as TGTGCCAGCAGCACAGGCGGGGCGAGCTCCTACAATGAGCAGTTCTTC.

The chain has TRBV12-3 or TRBV12-4 and TRBJ1-2; D is ambiguous. V was clipped by 0 bases and J by 8 bases, with 10 bases between them. The CDR3 is 13 residues long. CDR3 amino acids: CASSLARQEGYTF. CDR3 bases: TGTGCCAGCAGTTTAGCGCGCCAGGAAGGCTACACCTTC.

The chain links TRBV30 to TRBJ1-2; TRBD1 might be the D (5 bases). In germline, CDR1 is GTSNPN, CDR2 SVGIG (reference sequence). This CDR3 has 16 residues. V gave up 5 bases and J gave up 0 bases, with 19 bases separating them. CDR3 protein: CAWAHRPTASNYGYTF. Written as DNA, the CDR3 is TGTGCCTGGGCCCACCGCCCGACAGCCTCTAACTATGGCTACACCTTC. The full variable domain, rest sourced from reference TRBV30 and TRBJ1-2, is SQTIHQWPATLVQPVGSPLSLECTVEGTSNPNLYWYRQAAGRGLQLLFYSVGIGQISSEVPQNLSASRPQDRQFILSSKKLLLSDSGFYLCAWAHRPTASNYGYTFGSGTRLTVV.

The chain joins TRBV29-1 to TRBJ1-5; possible D gene TRBD1, 5 bases. Germline CDR1 is SQVTM and CDR2 is ANQGSEA. There are 12 residues in the CDR3. The ends were cut back, 4 bases at V and 3 bases at J, with 7 bases in the middle. CDR3 nucleotide sequence: TGCAGCGTTGGGGGCAACAATCAGCCCCAGCATTTT. Its translation: CSVGGNNQPQHF.

The V call is TRBV4-3, the J call TRBJ2-2; D possibly corresponds to TRBD2 (6 bases). This CDR3 comprises 16 residues. V lost 0 bases, J lost 4 bases, and 12 bases lay in between. The V gene's germline CDR1 is LGHNA and CDR2 YSLEER. The CDR3 sequence is CASSQDREAVTGELFF. CDR3 nucleotide sequence: TGCGCCAGCAGCCAAGATAGGGAGGCGGTCACCGGGGAGCTGTTTTTT.

J is TRBJ1-5 and V is TRBV6-1, with D perhaps TRBD1 (5 bases). The CDR3 has 14 amino acids. Germline V gene sequence: CDR1 MNHNS, CDR2 SASEGT. Trimming pared 1 base from V and 3 bases from J, leaving 7 bases between. CDR3 nucleotides: TGTGCCAGCAGTGAAGTCAGGGTCAATCAGCCCCAGCATTTT. Its translation: CASSEVRVNQPQHF.

The V and J genes are TRBV7-9 and TRBJ2-7; 8 bases fit TRBD2. Unmatched junction bases numbered 8, after V lost 5 bases and J lost 2 bases. The CDR3 is 15 residues long. From germline, CDR1 is SEHNR and CDR2 FQNEAQ (reference sequence). In DNA, the CDR3 is TGTGCCAGCAGCCACGCGCGGGGGGTGGCCTACGAGCAGTACTTC. The encoded protein is CASSHARGVAYEQYF.

The chain uses TRBV2 and TRBJ2-7; 10 nucleotides match TRBD2. This CDR3 has 15 residues. V shed 6 bases and J 4 bases; nucleotides not matched to a gene: 9. Germline V gene lookup returns CDR1 SNHLY and CDR2 FYNNEI. CDR3 residues: CASREGLASSYEQYF. The CDR3 nucleotides read TGTGCCAGCAGAGAGGGACTAGCGAGTAGTTACGAGCAGTACTTC.

CDR3 in amino acids: CAISGSDRSYGYTF. The CDR3 DNA reads TGTGCCATCAGTGGGTCAGACAGAAGCTATGGCTACACCTTC. The gene calls are TRBV10-3 and TRBJ1-2, with D possibly matching TRBD1 (5 bases). Germline lookup yields CDR1 ENHRY and CDR2 SYGVKD. Trimming cost V 4 bases and J 4 bases, with 13 bases left between them. This CDR3 contains 14 residues.

V is TRBV6-2 or TRBV6-3 and J is TRBJ2-5; D perhaps matches TRBD2 (5 bases). Trimming cost V 6 bases and J 0 bases, with 14 bases left between them. CDR3 size: 15 residues. Per the germline V gene, CDR1 is MNHEY and CDR2 is SVGEGT. In DNA form, the CDR3 reads TGTGCCAGCAGCCAATCTGGCGGGTACCAAGAGACCCAGTACTTC. It yields the protein CASSQSGGYQETQYF.

V and J are TRBV27 and TRBJ1-1, with 9 bases matching TRBD1. This CDR3 has 19 residues. V shed 2 bases and J 5 bases; nucleotides not matched to a gene: 18. From germline, CDR1 is MNHEY and CDR2 SMNVEV (reference sequence). CDR3 region: CASSLEGPIPYRGQTEAFF. CDR3 in DNA: TGTGCCAGCAGTTTAGAAGGTCCGATCCCCTACAGGGGGCAAACTGAAGCTTTCTTT.

The chain combines TRBV5-4 with TRBJ2-1, with 13 positions matching TRBD2. This CDR3 is 17 amino acids long. V was clipped by 4 bases and J by 9 bases; unmatched bases: 13. Germline V lookup: CDR1 SGHNT, CDR2 YYREEE (reference sequence). CDR3: CASSPQGLAGLVSEQFF. CDR3 sequence (DNA): TGTGCCAGCAGCCCTCAGGGACTAGCGGGATTAGTCAGTGAGCAGTTCTTC.

This clone was seen just once. J is TRBJ2-2 and V is TRBV5-4; 8 bases are shared with TRBD2. Per the germline V gene, CDR1 is SGHNT and CDR2 is YYREEE (reference sequence). The trim removed 2 bases at V and 4 bases at J, leaving 13 bases unmatched. The CDR3 is 18 residues long. CDR3 sequence: CASSFQRSGTRGTGELFF. The CDR3, as DNA: TGTGCCAGCAGCTTCCAAAGATCCGGGACTAGGGGCACCGGGGAGCTGTTTTTT. Together with reference TRBV5-4 and TRBJ2-2, the CDR3 gives the full variable domain: ETGVTQSPTHLIKTRGQQVTLRCSSQSGHNTVSWYQQALGQGPQFIFQYYREEENGRGNFPPRFSGLQFPNYSSELNVNALELDDSALYLCASSFQRSGTRGTGELFFGEGSRLTVL.

The rearrangement links TRBV3-1 (or the pseudogene TRBV3-2) to TRBJ2-2; no clear D. Germline-derived CDR1 and CDR2 are LGHDT and YNNKEL (reference sequence). The V gene lost 6 bases and the J gene lost 6 bases, with 8 bases spanning the gap. This CDR3 region has 12 residues. CDR3 DNA sequence: TGTGCCAGCAGGCGGCCTTCCGGGGAGCTGTTTTTT. Translated: CASRRPSGELFF.

The chain uses TRBV28 and TRBJ1-1, with D unresolved. This CDR3 spans 14 amino acids. Trimming shortened V by 5 bases and J by 0 bases, and 10 bases separated the two germline ends. Germline V gives CDR1 MDHEN, CDR2 SYDVKM. The CDR3 DNA reads as TGTGCCAGCAGTAACAGCTGGGTGAACACTGAAGCTTTCTTT. The encoded protein is CASSNSWVNTEAFF.

V gene TRBV7-8 combines with J gene TRBJ2-7; a weak D match, TRBD2 (6 bases). The germline V gene encodes CDR1 SGHVS and CDR2 FQNEAQ. CDR3 length: 19 residues. V was shortened by 0 bases and J by 7 bases, with 28 bases between the two germline ends. CDR3 DNA: TGTGCCAGCAGCTTAGCCCCTTTGGTAAATGTGGGGGGAGTGGAAGAGCAGTACTTC. Residues: CASSLAPLVNVGGVEEQYF.

This chain joins TRBV5-6 and TRBJ2-7; 7 positions match TRBD1. J was trimmed by 2 bases and V by 1 base; bases with no gene match: 6. This CDR3 is built from 15 residues. The germline gives CDR1 SGHDT, CDR2 YYEEEE. CDR3 sequence (DNA): TGTGCCAGCAGCTTGACTCCGACAGGGCCCTACGAGCAGTACTTC. Protein sequence: CASSLTPTGPYEQYF. The entire variable domain, with the rest obtained from reference TRBV5-6 and TRBJ2-7, is as follows: DAGVTQSPTHLIKTRGQQVTLRCSPKSGHDTVSWYQQALGQGPQFIFQYYEEEERQRGNFPDRFSGHQFPNYSSELNVNALLLGDSALYLCASSLTPTGPYEQYFGPGTRLTVT.